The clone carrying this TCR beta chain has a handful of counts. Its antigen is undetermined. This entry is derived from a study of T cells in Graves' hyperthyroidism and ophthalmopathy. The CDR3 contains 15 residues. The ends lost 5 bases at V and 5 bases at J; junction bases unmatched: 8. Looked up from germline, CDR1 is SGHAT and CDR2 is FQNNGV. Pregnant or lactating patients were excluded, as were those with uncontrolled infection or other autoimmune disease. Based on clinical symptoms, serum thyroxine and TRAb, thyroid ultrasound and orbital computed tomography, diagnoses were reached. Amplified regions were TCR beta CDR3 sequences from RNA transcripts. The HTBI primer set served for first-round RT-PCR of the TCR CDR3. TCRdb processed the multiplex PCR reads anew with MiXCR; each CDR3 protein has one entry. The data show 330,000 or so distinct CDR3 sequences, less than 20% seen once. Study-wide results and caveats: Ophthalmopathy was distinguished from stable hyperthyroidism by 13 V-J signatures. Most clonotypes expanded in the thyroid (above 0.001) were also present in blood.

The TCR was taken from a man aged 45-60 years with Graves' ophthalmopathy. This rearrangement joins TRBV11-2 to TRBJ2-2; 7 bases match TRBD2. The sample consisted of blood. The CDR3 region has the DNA TGTGCCAGCAGCCCGGGCGGGAGAAGGACCGGGGAGCTGTTTTTT. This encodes CASSPGGRRTGELFF.